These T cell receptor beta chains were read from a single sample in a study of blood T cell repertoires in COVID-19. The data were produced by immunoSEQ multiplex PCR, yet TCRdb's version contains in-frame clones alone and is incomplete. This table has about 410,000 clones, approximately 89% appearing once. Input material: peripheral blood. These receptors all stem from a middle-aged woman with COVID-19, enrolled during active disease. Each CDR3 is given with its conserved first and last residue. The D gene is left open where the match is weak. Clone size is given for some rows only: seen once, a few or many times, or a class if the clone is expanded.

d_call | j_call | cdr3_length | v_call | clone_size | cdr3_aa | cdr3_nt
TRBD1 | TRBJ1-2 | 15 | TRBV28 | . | CASSSPGTGDYGYTF | TGTGCCAGCAGTTCACCCGGGACAGGGGACTACGGCTACACCTTC
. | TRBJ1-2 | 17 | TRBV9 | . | CASSVDSRNRANYGYTF | TGTGCCAGCAGCGTAGATTCAAGGAACAGGGCGAACTATGGCTACACCTTC
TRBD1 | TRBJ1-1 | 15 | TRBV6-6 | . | CASSYSAGGNTEAFF | TGTGCCAGCAGTTACTCGGCAGGGGGGAACACTGAAGCTTTCTTT
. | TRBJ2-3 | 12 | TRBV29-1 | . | CSVQGDTGTQYF | TGCAGCGTTCAAGGGGACACGGGTACGCAGTATTTT
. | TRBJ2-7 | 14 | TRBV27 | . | CASSGLGQGTEQYF | TGTGCCAGCAGCGGCCTCGGGCAGGGGACCGAGCAGTACTTC
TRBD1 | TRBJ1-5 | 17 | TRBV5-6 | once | CASSLAGDRAAVLPQHF | TGTGCCAGCAGCTTGGCGGGGGACAGGGCGGCGGTTTTGCCCCAGCATTTT
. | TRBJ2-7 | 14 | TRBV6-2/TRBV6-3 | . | CASSGRGSSYEQYF | TGTGCCAGCAGTGGCAGGGGAAGCTCCTACGAGCAGTACTTC
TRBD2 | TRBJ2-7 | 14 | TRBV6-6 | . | CASEGAGGSYEQYF | TGTGCCAGCGAAGGTGCGGGAGGCTCCTACGAGCAGTACTTC
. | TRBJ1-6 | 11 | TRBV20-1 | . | CSARDGQPLHF | TGCAGTGCTAGAGATGGCCAGCCCCTCCACTTT
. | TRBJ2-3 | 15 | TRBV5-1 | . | CASSIRQGSTDTQYF | TGCGCCAGCAGCATTCGGCAGGGCAGCACAGATACGCAGTATTTT
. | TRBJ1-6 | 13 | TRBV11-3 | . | CASSLERDSPLHF | TGTGCCAGCAGCTTAGAGCGGGACTCACCCCTCCACTTT
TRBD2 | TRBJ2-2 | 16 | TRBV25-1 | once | CASSQEGTRGTGELFF | TGTGCCAGCAGTCAGGAGGGGACTAGAGGAACCGGGGAGCTGTTTTTT
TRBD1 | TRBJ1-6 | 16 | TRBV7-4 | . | CASSSGGPSYNSPLHF | TGTGCCAGCAGCTCAGGGGGCCCCTCCTATAATTCACCCCTCCACTTT
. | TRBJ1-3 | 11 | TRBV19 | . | CASRFQGLQQF | TGTGCCAGTAGATTCCAGGGTTTGCAGCAGTTT
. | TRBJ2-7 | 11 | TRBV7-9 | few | CASSFEYEQYF | TGTGCCAGCAGCTTTGAGTACGAGCAGTACTTC
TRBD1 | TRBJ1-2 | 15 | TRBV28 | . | CASSLGGQVDYGYTF | TGTGCCAGCAGTTTAGGTGGACAGGTTGACTATGGCTACACCTTC
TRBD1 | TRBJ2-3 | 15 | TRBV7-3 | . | CASAPDRGRTDTQYF | TGTGCCAGCGCCCCGGACAGGGGGCGTACAGATACGCAGTATTTT
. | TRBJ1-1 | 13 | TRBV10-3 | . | CAIGRGTDTEAFF | TGTGCCATCGGGCGGGGAACGGACACTGAAGCTTTCTTT
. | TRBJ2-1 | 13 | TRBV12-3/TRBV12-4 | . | CASSRTGPDEQFF | TGTGCCAGCAGTCGGACTGGCCCGGATGAGCAGTTCTTC
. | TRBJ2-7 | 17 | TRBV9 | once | CASSVATGGRSGSEQYF | TGTGCCAGCAGCGTAGCTACCGGGGGGCGCTCAGGCAGTGAGCAGTACTTC
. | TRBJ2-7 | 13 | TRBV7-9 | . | CASSFRGLEEQYF | TGTGCCAGCAGCTTCCGAGGGTTGGAAGAGCAGTACTTC
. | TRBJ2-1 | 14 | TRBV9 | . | CASSPAQGLTEQFF | TGTGCCAGCAGCCCAGCCCAGGGATTAACTGAGCAGTTCTTC
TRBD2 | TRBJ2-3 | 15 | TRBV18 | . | CASSPRSGGTDTQYF | TGTGCCAGCTCCCCTCGTAGCGGGGGAACAGATACGCAGTATTTT
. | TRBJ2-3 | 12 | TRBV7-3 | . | CASSRGADTQYF | TGTGCCAGCAGCAGAGGAGCAGATACGCAGTATTTT
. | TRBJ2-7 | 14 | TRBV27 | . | CASSLSRRGYEQYF | TGTGCCAGCAGTTTATCGCGTCGGGGGTACGAGCAGTACTTC
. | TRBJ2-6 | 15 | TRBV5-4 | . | CASRLLDSGANVLTF | TGTGCCAGCAGACTGTTAGACTCTGGGGCCAACGTCCTGACTTTC
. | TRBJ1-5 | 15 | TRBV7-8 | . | CARPPTQGRNQPQHF | TGTGCCAGACCCCCCACACAGGGAAGGAATCAGCCCCAGCATTTT
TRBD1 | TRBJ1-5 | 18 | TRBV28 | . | CASSPNMGLGTGNQPQHF | TGTGCCAGCAGTCCGAATATGGGCCTGGGGACAGGGAATCAGCCCCAGCATTTT
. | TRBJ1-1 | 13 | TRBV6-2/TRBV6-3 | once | CASSRTPYTEAFF | TGTGCCAGCAGTCGGACTCCCTACACTGAAGCTTTCTTT
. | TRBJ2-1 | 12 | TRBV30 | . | CAWTGSYNEQFF | TGTGCCTGGACGGGAAGTTACAATGAGCAGTTCTTC
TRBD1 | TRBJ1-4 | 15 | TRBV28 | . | CASSSQTGPNEKLFF | TGTGCCAGCAGTTCCCAGACAGGGCCTAATGAAAAACTGTTTTTT
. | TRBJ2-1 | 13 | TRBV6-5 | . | CASREVGIDEQFF | TGTGCCAGCAGGGAGGTCGGGATAGATGAGCAGTTCTTC
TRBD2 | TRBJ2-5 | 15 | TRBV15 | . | CATSRGSGGQETQYF | TGTGCCACCAGCAGAGGTAGCGGGGGCCAAGAGACCCAGTACTTC
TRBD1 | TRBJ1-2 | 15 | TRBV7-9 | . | CASSLGTAPLYGYTF | TGTGCCAGCAGCCTCGGGACAGCGCCGCTCTATGGCTACACCTTC
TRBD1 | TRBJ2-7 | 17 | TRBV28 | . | CASSLLPPGQGYYEQYF | TGTGCCAGCAGTTTATTGCCACCGGGACAGGGTTACTACGAGCAGTACTTC
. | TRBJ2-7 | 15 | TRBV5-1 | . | CASSLTGQGRYEQYF | TGCGCCAGCAGCTTGACAGGGCAGGGGAGATACGAGCAGTACTTC